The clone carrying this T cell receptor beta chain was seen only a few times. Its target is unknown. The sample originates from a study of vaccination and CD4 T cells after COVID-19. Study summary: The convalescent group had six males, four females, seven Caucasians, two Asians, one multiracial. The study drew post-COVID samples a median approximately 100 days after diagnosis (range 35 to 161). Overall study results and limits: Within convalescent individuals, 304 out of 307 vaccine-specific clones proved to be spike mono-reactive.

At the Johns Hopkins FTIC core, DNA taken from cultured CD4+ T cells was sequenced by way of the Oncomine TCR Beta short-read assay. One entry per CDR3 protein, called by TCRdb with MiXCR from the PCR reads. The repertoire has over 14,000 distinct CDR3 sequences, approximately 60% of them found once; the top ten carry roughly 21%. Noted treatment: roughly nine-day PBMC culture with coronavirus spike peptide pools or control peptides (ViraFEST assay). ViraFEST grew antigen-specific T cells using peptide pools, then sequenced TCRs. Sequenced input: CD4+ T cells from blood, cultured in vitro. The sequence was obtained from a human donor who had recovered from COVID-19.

The CDR3 sequence: CASSQGLAGVEQYF. In DNA, the CDR3 is TGTGCCAGCAGCCAGGGACTAGCGGGGGTGGAGCAGTACTTC. The genes are TRBV7-2 and TRBJ2-7, with 14 positions matching TRBD2. The CDR3 is made up of 14 amino acids. Trimming at V came to 5 bases and at J to 7 bases, leaving 4 bases not matched to a gene. CDR1 and CDR2 from the germline V gene are SGHTA and FQGNSA.